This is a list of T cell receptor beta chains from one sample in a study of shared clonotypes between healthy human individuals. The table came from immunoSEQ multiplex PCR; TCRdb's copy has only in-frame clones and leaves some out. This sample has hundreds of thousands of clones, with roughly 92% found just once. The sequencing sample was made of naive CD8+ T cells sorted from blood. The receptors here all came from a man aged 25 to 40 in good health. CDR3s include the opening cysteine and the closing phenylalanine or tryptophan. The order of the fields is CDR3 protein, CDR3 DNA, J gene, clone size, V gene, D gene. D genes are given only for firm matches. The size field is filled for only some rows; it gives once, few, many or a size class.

CDR3: CASSFGSHEAFF
DNA: TGTGCCAGCAGCTTCGGGAGCCATGAAGCTTTCTTT
J: TRBJ1-1
size: few
V: TRBV11-2
D: -

CDR3: CASSEWDRGLTEAFF
DNA: TGTGCCAGCAGTGAATGGGACAGGGGGCTCACTGAAGCTTTCTTT
J: TRBJ1-1
size: -
V: TRBV6-1
D: TRBD1

CDR3: CASSIRRPGALKDNEQFF
DNA: TGCGCCAGCAGCATACGAAGGCCGGGGGCTCTGAAGGACAATGAGCAGTTCTTC
J: TRBJ2-1
size: -
V: TRBV5-1
D: -

CDR3: CASSLVQTGYRYEQYF
DNA: TGCGCCAGCAGCTTGGTACAGACAGGGTACAGGTACGAGCAGTACTTC
J: TRBJ2-7
size: once
V: TRBV5-1
D: TRBD1

CDR3: CSAAGGPYNEQFF
DNA: TGCAGCGCCGCGGGGGGCCCCTACAATGAGCAGTTCTTC
J: TRBJ2-1
size: -
V: TRBV29-1
D: TRBD2

CDR3: CATTSSGRAPYEQYF
DNA: TGTGCCACCACTTCAAGCGGGAGGGCCCCCTACGAGCAGTACTTC
J: TRBJ2-7
size: -
V: TRBV15
D: TRBD2

CDR3: CASSFSWSGGNPSYEQYF
DNA: TGTGCCAGCAGCTTCTCCTGGTCTGGCGGGAACCCCTCCTACGAGCAGTACTTC
J: TRBJ2-7
size: -
V: TRBV7-9
D: -

CDR3: CASSASRSGELFF
DNA: TGTGCCAGCAGTGCCTCCCGAAGTGGGGAGCTGTTTTTT
J: TRBJ2-2
size: once
V: TRBV9
D: -

CDR3: CASSWFVATNEKLFF
DNA: TGTGCCAGCAGCTGGTTCGTCGCAACTAATGAAAAACTGTTTTTT
J: TRBJ1-4
size: -
V: TRBV11-2
D: -

CDR3: CASSPGTGWETQYF
DNA: TGTGCCAGCAGCCCAGGGACAGGGTGGGAGACCCAGTACTTC
J: TRBJ2-5
size: -
V: TRBV7-3
D: TRBD1

CDR3: CASSVGTDNQPQHF
DNA: TGTGCCAGCAGCGTCGGGACAGACAATCAGCCCCAGCATTTT
J: TRBJ1-5
size: few
V: TRBV9
D: TRBD1

CDR3: CASSEGGGTGLLGSYEQYF
DNA: TGTGCCAGCAGTGAAGGCGGAGGAACAGGGCTCCTCGGCTCCTACGAGCAGTACTTC
J: TRBJ2-7
size: -
V: TRBV6-1
D: -

CDR3: CASSSRGDREQFF
DNA: TGTGCCAGCAGCTCGAGGGGGGACAGGGAGCAGTTCTTC
J: TRBJ2-1
size: -
V: TRBV7-9
D: TRBD1

CDR3: CASSTQGNNEQYF
DNA: TGTGCCAGTAGTACCCAGGGGAACAACGAGCAGTACTTC
J: TRBJ2-7
size: -
V: TRBV19
D: -

CDR3: CASSSRDRLPYEQYF
DNA: TGTGCCAGCAGCTCCCGGGACAGACTCCCCTACGAGCAGTACTTC
J: TRBJ2-7
size: -
V: TRBV11-2
D: TRBD1

CDR3: CASSLLELAGVSYNEQFF
DNA: TGTGCCAGCAGCTTATTAGAACTAGCGGGAGTGTCGTACAATGAGCAGTTCTTC
J: TRBJ2-1
size: -
V: TRBV7-8
D: TRBD2

CDR3: CASSLEVGQEVEQYF
DNA: TGCGCCAGCAGCCTAGAGGTGGGACAGGAGGTCGAGCAGTACTTC
J: TRBJ2-7
size: -
V: TRBV4-1
D: TRBD1

CDR3: CATSQRVPDTQYF
DNA: TGTGCCACCTCCCAGAGGGTTCCAGATACGCAGTATTTT
J: TRBJ2-3
size: -
V: TRBV15
D: -

CDR3: CASSPAVAINAEAFF
DNA: TGTGCCAGCAGCCCTGCCGTCGCGATCAACGCTGAAGCTTTCTTT
J: TRBJ1-1
size: -
V: TRBV9
D: -

CDR3: CAWSGPDPHGQFF
DNA: TGTGCCTGGAGTGGGCCCGACCCCCATGGGCAGTTCTTC
J: TRBJ2-1
size: -
V: TRBV30
D: -

CDR3: CASSLAVVGPSTDTQYF
DNA: TGCGCCAGCAGCTTGGCCGTAGTAGGACCAAGCACAGATACGCAGTATTTT
J: TRBJ2-3
size: once
V: TRBV5-1
D: -

CDR3: CASSSQTVEAFF
DNA: TGTGCCAGCAGCTCCCAGACAGTCGAAGCTTTCTTT
J: TRBJ1-1
size: -
V: TRBV7-9
D: -

CDR3: CASGPRDRGFGSNQPQHF
DNA: TGTGCCAGCGGACCCCGGGACAGGGGCTTTGGGAGCAATCAGCCCCAGCATTTT
J: TRBJ1-5
size: -
V: TRBV19
D: TRBD1

CDR3: CASSLGGLGETQYF
DNA: TGTGCCAGCAGCTTGGGTGGGTTAGGGGAGACCCAGTACTTC
J: TRBJ2-5
size: -
V: TRBV5-4
D: -

CDR3: CASSDQSYEQYF
DNA: TGTGCCAGCAGTGACCAGTCCTACGAGCAGTACTTC
J: TRBJ2-7
size: -
V: TRBV6-1
D: -

CDR3: CASNGGANTEAFF
DNA: TGTGCCAGCAATGGAGGGGCGAACACTGAAGCTTTCTTT
J: TRBJ1-1
size: -
V: TRBV7-9
D: -

CDR3: CASSFSPGDNYGYTF
DNA: TGTGCCAGCAGCTTTTCTCCAGGGGATAACTATGGCTACACCTTC
J: TRBJ1-2
size: -
V: TRBV7-8
D: -